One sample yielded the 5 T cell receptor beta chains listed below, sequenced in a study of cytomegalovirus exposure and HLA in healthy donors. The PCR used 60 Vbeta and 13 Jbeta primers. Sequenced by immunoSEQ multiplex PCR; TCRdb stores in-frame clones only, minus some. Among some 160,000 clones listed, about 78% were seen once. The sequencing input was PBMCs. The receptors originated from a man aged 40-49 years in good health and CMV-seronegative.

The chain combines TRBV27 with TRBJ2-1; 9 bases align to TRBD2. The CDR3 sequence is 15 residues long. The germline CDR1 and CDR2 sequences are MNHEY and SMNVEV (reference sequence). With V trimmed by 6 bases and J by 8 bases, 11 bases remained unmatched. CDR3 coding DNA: TGTGCCAGCAGCTCGGGACTAGCACCACTCGATGAGCAGTTCTTC. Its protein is CASSSGLAPLDEQFF.

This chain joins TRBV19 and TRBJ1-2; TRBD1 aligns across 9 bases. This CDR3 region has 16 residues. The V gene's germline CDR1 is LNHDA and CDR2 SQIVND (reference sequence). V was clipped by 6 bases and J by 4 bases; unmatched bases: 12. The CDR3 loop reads CASSALDGTGTYGYTF. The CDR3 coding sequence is TGTGCCAGTAGCGCCTTGGACGGGACAGGGACCTATGGCTACACCTTC.

The CDR3 sequence: CASSWRDGAFYNEQFF. CDR3 DNA: TGTGCCAGCAGCTGGAGAGATGGGGCGTTCTACAATGAGCAGTTCTTC. The chain links TRBV7-9 to TRBJ2-1; weak D call: TRBD1 (5 bases). CDR1 and CDR2 (germline): SEHNR, FQNEAQ (reference sequence). CDR3 length equals 16 residues. Trimming took 4 bases from V and 3 from J, leaving 16 bases between them.

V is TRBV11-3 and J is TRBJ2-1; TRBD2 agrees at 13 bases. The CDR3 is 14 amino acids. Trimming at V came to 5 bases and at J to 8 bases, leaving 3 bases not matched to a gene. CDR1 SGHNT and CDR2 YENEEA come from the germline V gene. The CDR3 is CASSGTSGGDEQFF. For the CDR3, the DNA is TGTGCCAGCAGCGGCACTAGCGGGGGGGATGAGCAGTTCTTC.

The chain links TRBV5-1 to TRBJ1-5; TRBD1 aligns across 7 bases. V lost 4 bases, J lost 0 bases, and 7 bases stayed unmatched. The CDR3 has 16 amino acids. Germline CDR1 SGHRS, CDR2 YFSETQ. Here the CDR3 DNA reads TGCGCCAGCAGCCTAACAACAGGGGCTAGCAATCAGCCCCAGCATTTT. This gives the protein CASSLTTGASNQPQHF.